The T cell receptor (beta chain) under discussion was sequenced for a study of blood T cell repertoires in COVID-19 (dated by TCRdb to the early 2020s). About the study as a whole: Samples covering the acute and convalescent phases of COVID-19 were provided by collaborators in the United States, Italy and Spain. The dataset comprised deeply sampled blood TCRbeta repertoires from subjects exposed to, actively infected with, or recovered from COVID-19. The samples were drawn from two sources: the first 160 participants of the ongoing ImmuneRACE study, and 1,254 subjects contributed by 6 global collaborators. The prospective study material was composed of cDNA or gDNA derived from T cells, B-cell-depleted T cells, or PBMCs. A freely available public database, intended as a resource for researchers studying the immune response to SARS-CoV-2, is where the repertoires were released. Nearly every sample came with metadata listing a de-identified subject ID, COVID-19 status, age in years and sex. HLA class I and class II types, where available, came from metadata supplied by the sample provider rather than from assay-based typing. Summary of the overall study and its limitations: How much clinical and demographic metadata was included differed by source and by participant, and the metadata was provided uncurated.

Collaborating institutions collected whole blood in K2EDTA tubes following their own protocols. For TCRbeta analysis, collaborators shipped samples in one of three forms: frozen whole blood, isolated PBMCs, or DNA extracted from either of those sample types. The CDR3 runs 16 residues from the cysteine to the phenylalanine. Here the CDR3 DNA is all that survives: 48 bases in frame from base 1. Reading the germline V gene gives CDR1 SGHTA and CDR2 FQGTGA. The V end loses 1 base and the J end loses 0 bases, and a stretch of 12 bases separates them. There are a few counts of this clone. What this receptor recognizes is not known. Base qualities are not provided; no much larger clone lies one nucleotide away. TCRbeta CDR3 regions were amplified from genomic DNA by means of the immunoSEQ Assay, a bias-controlled multiplex PCR. The source study handled its data this way. The number of nucleated cells in each sample was estimated by amplification of reference gene primers within the assay. To quantify the absolute abundance of each unique TCRbeta CDR3 rearrangement, sequence reads were collapsed and filtered. Productive Simpson clonality was computed per sample as the square root of Simpson's diversity index over productive rearrangements. Sourced from immuneACCESS, this table was stored by TCRdb with only in-frame sequences that have V and J called. A share of the clones is absent; for the studies checked, an unresolved V gene accounts for under half, and the remainder has no known explanation. V, J and clone size are those of that table, while D and trimming were read from the DNA. For this sample there are approximately 150,000 clones; 65% to 85% appear just once. The ten largest clones represent approximately 11% of the sample.

Sequenced sample: peripheral blood. Recombination linked TRBV7-3 to TRBJ1-2, with a weak D call of TRBD1 (6 bases match). This clonotype originated in a man between 60 and 75 years old with active or convalescent COVID-19. The CDR3 sequence is CASSLNGAGANYGYTF. The sequence in DNA is TGTGCCAGCAGCTTAAATGGCGCAGGGGCTAACTATGGCTACACCTTC.